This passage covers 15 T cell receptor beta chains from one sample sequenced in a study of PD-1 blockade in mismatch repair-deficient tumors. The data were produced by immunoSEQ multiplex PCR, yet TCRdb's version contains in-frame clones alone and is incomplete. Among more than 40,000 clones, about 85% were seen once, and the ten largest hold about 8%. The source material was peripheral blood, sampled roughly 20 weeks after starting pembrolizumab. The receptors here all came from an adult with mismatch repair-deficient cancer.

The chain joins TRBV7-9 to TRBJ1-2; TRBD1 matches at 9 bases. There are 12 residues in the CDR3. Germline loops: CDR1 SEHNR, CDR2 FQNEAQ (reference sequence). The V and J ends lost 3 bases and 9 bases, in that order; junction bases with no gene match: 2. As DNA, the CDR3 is TGTGCCAGCAGCTTCGGGACAGGGAGCTACACCTTC. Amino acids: CASSFGTGSYTF. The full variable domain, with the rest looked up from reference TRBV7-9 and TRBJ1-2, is DTGVSQNPRHKITKRGQNVTFRCDPISEHNRLYWYRQTLGQGPEFLTYFQNEAQLEKSRLLSDRFSAERPKGSFSTLEIQRTEQGDSAMYLCASSFGTGSYTFGSGTRLTVV.

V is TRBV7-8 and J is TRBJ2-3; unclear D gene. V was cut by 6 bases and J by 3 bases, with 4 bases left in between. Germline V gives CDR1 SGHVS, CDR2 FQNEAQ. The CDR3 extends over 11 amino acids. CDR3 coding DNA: TGTGCCAGCAGTCCGACAGATACGCAGTATTTT. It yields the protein CASSPTDTQYF.

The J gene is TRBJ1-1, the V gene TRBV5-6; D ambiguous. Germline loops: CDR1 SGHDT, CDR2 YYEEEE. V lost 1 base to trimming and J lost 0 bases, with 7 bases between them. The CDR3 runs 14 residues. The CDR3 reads CASSLLGMNTEAFF. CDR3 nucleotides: TGTGCCAGCAGCTTGTTAGGGATGAACACTGAAGCTTTCTTT. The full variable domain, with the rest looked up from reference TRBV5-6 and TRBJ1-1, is DAGVTQSPTHLIKTRGQQVTLRCSPKSGHDTVSWYQQALGQGPQFIFQYYEEEERQRGNFPDRFSGHQFPNYSSELNVNALLLGDSALYLCASSLLGMNTEAFFGQGTRLTVV.

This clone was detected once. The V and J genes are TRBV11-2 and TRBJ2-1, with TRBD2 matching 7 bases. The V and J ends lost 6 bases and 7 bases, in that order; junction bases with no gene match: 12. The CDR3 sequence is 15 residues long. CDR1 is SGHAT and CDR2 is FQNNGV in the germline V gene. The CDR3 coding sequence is TGTGCCAGCAGTTCAGTGCGGGAGTTCACGAATGAGCAGTTCTTC. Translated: CASSSVREFTNEQFF. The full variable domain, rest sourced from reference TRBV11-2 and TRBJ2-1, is EAGVAQSPRYKIIEKRQSVAFWCNPISGHATLYWYQQILGQGPKLLIQFQNNGVVDDSQLPKDRFSAERLKGVDSTLKIQPAKLEDSAVYLCASSSVREFTNEQFFGPGTRLTVL.

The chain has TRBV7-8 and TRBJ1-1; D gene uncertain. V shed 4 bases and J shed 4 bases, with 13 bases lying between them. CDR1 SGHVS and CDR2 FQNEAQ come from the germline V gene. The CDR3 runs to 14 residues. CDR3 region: CASSSPEGSTEAFF. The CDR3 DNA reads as TGTGCCAGCAGCTCCCCGGAGGGTAGCACTGAAGCTTTCTTT.

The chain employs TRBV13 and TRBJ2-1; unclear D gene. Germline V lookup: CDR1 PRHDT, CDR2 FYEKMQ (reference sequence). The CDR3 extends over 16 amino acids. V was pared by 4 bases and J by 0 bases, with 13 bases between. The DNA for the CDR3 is TGTGCCAGCAGCTCCCAACTCCTGAGCTCCTACAATGAGCAGTTCTTC. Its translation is CASSSQLLSSYNEQFF.

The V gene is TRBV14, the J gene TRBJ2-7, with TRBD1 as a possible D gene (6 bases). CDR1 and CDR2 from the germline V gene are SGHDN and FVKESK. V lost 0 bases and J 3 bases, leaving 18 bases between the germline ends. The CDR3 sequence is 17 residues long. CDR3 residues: CASSQDLGQLTNYEQYF. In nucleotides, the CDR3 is TGTGCCAGCAGCCAAGATCTTGGACAGCTAACCAACTACGAGCAGTACTTC.

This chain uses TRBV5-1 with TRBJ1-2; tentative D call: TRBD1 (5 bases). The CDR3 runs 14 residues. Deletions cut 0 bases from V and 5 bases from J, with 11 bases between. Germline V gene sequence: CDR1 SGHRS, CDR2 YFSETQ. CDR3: CASSLGGTAYGYTF. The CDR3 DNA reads TGCGCCAGCAGCTTGGGGGGGACGGCTTATGGCTACACCTTC.

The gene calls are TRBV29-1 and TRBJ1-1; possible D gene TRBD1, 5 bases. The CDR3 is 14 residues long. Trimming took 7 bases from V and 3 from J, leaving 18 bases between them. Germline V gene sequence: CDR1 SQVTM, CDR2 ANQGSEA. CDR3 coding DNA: TGCAGCGCCCCGGGGCCGGAGATGGACACTGAAGCTTTCTTT. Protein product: CSAPGPEMDTEAFF.

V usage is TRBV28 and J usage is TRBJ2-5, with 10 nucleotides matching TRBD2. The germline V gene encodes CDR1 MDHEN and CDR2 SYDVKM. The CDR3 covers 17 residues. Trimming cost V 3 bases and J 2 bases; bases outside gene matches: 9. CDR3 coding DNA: TGTGCCAGCAGTTTCTACTTTAGCGGGAGGAAACAAGAGACCCAGTACTTC. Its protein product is CASSFYFSGRKQETQYF.

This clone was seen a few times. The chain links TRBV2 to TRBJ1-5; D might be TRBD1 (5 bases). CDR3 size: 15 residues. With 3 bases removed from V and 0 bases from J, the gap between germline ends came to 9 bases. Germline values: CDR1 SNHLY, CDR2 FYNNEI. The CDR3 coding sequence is TGTGCCAGCAGTGAGCAGGGTTATAGCAATCAGCCCCAGCATTTT. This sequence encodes CASSEQGYSNQPQHF. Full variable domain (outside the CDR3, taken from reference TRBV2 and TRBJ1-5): EPEVTQTPSHQVTQMGQEVILRCVPISNHLYFYWYRQILGQKVEFLVSFYNNEISEKSEIFDDQFSVERPDGSNFTLKIRSTKLEDSAMYFCASSEQGYSNQPQHFGDGTRLSIL.

The CDR3 spells CASSPGQGHQETQYF. The CDR3 DNA sequence: TGTGCCAGCAGCCCGGGACAGGGCCACCAAGAGACCCAGTACTTC. V is TRBV6-5 and J is TRBJ2-5, with TRBD1 identical over 9 bases. Trimming removed 6 bases from V and 0 bases from J; junction bases left unmatched: 5. The germline gives CDR1 MNHEY, CDR2 SVGAGI. This CDR3 has 15 residues.

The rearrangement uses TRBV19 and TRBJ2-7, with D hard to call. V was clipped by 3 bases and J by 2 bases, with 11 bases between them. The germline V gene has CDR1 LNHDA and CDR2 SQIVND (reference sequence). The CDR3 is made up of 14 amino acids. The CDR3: CASSINSGTYEQYF. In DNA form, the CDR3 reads TGTGCCAGTAGTATTAACTCCGGAACCTACGAGCAGTACTTC.

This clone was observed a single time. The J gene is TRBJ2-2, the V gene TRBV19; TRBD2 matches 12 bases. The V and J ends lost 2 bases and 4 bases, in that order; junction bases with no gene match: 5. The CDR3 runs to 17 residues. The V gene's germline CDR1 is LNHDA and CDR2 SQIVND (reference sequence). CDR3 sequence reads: CASSIRLAGGVTGELFF. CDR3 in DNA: TGTGCCAGTAGTATAAGGCTAGCGGGAGGGGTCACCGGGGAGCTGTTTTTT.

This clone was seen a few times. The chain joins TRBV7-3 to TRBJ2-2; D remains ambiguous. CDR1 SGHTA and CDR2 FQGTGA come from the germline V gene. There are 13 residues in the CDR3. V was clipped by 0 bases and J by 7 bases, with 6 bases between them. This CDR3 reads CASSLTPFGELFF. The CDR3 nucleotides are TGTGCCAGCAGCTTAACGCCCTTCGGGGAGCTGTTTTTT.